The 30 T cell receptor beta chains listed next were all sequenced from one sample in a study of blood T cell repertoires in COVID-19. The repertoire was sequenced with immunoSEQ multiplex PCR; TCRdb's copy has only in-frame clones and lacks some. This repertoire shows about 220,000 clones, about four fifths found once; its top ten account for about 3.9%. Sequencing was carried out using PBMCs or T cells enriched from blood (not recorded which). The source is a woman aged 40 to 49 who had been exposed to COVID-19.

J is TRBJ2-2 and V is TRBV5-1; D gene ambiguous. The CDR3 spans 11 residues. The V gene's germline CDR1 is SGHRS and CDR2 YFSETQ. V was pared by 3 bases and J by 6 bases, with 3 bases between. In DNA, the CDR3 is TGCGCCAGCAGCTCCTCCGGGGAGCTGTTTTTT. Protein: CASSSSGELFF. Together with reference TRBV5-1 and TRBJ2-2, the CDR3 gives the full variable domain: KAGVTQTPRYLIKTRGQQVTLSCSPISGHRSVSWYQQTPGQGLQFLFEYFSETQRNKGNFPGRFSGRQFSNSRSEMNVSTLELGDSALYLCASSSSGELFFGEGSRLTVL.

The chain carries TRBV7-9 and TRBJ1-6, with 10 bases identical to TRBD1. This CDR3 spans 15 amino acids. Germline trimming cut 5 bases from V and 8 bases from J; bases unmatched to any gene: 6. Germline loops: CDR1 SEHNR, CDR2 FQNEAQ (reference sequence). This CDR3 reads CASSTSDRGYSPLHF. The CDR3 DNA reads as TGTGCCAGCAGCACCTCGGACAGGGGGTATTCACCCCTCCACTTT.

This clone was recorded once. The chain has TRBV11-2 and TRBJ2-5; 9 bases align to TRBD2. This CDR3 has 15 amino acids. CDR1 is SGHAT and CDR2 is FQNNGV in the germline V gene. The V and J ends lost 2 bases and 1 base, in that order; junction bases with no gene match: 2. The CDR3 here is CASSLQAGGQETQYF. The CDR3 DNA is TGTGCCAGCAGCTTACAAGCGGGGGGCCAAGAGACCCAGTACTTC. Full variable domain (remainder filled in from reference TRBV11-2 and TRBJ2-5): EAGVAQSPRYKIIEKRQSVAFWCNPISGHATLYWYQQILGQGPKLLIQFQNNGVVDDSQLPKDRFSAERLKGVDSTLKIQPAKLEDSAVYLCASSLQAGGQETQYFGPGTRLLVL.

As regards this clone: Other nucleotide sequences from this sample produce the same CDR3. The chain's CDR3 is CASSLSGGYNEQFF. CDR3 sequence (DNA): TGCGCCAGCAGCTTGAGCGGGGGTTACAATGAGCAGTTCTTC. The chain links TRBV5-1 to TRBJ2-1; 8 bases align to TRBD2. The ends lost 1 base at V and 4 bases at J; junction bases unmatched: 1. Germline V gene sequence: CDR1 SGHRS, CDR2 YFSETQ. This CDR3 region has 14 residues.

The genes are TRBV15 and TRBJ1-2; possibly TRBD1 for D (6 bases). V lost 6 bases and J 5 bases, leaving 16 bases between the germline ends. Germline loops: CDR1 LNHNV, CDR2 YYDKDF (reference sequence). This CDR3 region has 14 residues. CDR3 loop: CATRRPRGDYGYTF. As DNA, the CDR3 is TGTGCCACCAGACGCCCCAGGGGCGATTATGGCTACACCTTC. Based on the CDR3 plus reference TRBV15 and TRBJ1-2, the full variable domain is DAMVIQNPRYQVTQFGKPVTLSCSQTLNHNVMYWYQQKSSQAPKLLFHYYDKDFNNEADTPDNFQSRRPNTSFCFLDIRSPGLGDTAMYLCATRRPRGDYGYTFGSGTRLTVV.

The genes are TRBV28 and TRBJ1-2; possible D gene TRBD1, 6 bases. The CDR3 extends over 16 amino acids. Trimming shortened V by 3 bases and J by 1 base, and 15 bases separated the two germline ends. The germline V gene encodes CDR1 MDHEN and CDR2 SYDVKM. CDR3 DNA sequence: TGTGCCAGCAGTTTCGGGACACCTGGCAGTAACTATGGCTACACCTTC. It specifies CASSFGTPGSNYGYTF.

This chain uses TRBV27 with TRBJ1-1; tentatively, D is TRBD1 (5 bases). V lost 3 bases to trimming and J lost 4 bases, with 12 bases between them. The CDR3 contains 14 residues. From germline, CDR1 is MNHEY and CDR2 SMNVEV (reference sequence). The CDR3: CASSFAGVGTEAFF. The CDR3 coding sequence is TGTGCCAGCAGTTTTGCGGGGGTTGGCACTGAAGCTTTCTTT.

This clone was recorded a few times. The chain recombines TRBV27 with TRBJ2-1; TRBD2 aligns across 12 bases. After removal of 4 bases from V and 4 bases from J, the junction contained 14 bases not matched to a gene. Germline CDR1 is MNHEY and CDR2 is SMNVEV (reference sequence). CDR3 length: 19 residues. CDR3 loop: CASSYGTSGFPRRYNEQFF. The CDR3 DNA follows: TGTGCCAGCAGTTACGGGACTAGCGGGTTTCCTCGACGGTACAATGAGCAGTTCTTC.

This clone was found a few times. This chain links TRBV5-6 with TRBJ1-5; weak D call: TRBD1 (6 bases). The germline V gene encodes CDR1 SGHDT and CDR2 YYEEEE. CDR3 size: 15 residues. Trimming took 3 bases from V and 4 from J, leaving 14 bases between them. CDR3 sequence (DNA): TGTGCCAGCAGCTCTGGGTCCCAGGGGAATCAGCCCCAGCATTTT. It yields the protein CASSSGSQGNQPQHF.

The chain joins TRBV9 to TRBJ1-5; D unresolved. This CDR3 contains 14 residues. Trimming took off 5 bases at V and 0 bases at J, with 9 bases between the two ends. Germline lookup yields CDR1 SGDLS and CDR2 YYNGEE. Written as DNA, the CDR3 is TGTGCCAGCAGTCCGGGGATTAGCAATCAGCCCCAGCATTTT. It translates to CASSPGISNQPQHF.

J is TRBJ2-1 and V is TRBV6-5, with D tentatively TRBD1 (5 bases). Trimming took 5 bases from V and 10 from J, leaving 18 bases between them. CDR1 is MNHEY, CDR2 SVGAGI, per germline. This CDR3 contains 14 residues. This CDR3 is CASSPSVNPGEQFF. The CDR3 nucleotides read TGTGCCAGCAGTCCCTCTGTCAACCCAGGGGAGCAGTTCTTC.

The CDR3, as DNA: TGTGCCAGCAGCGTACACGGCGGGATGGAGACCCAGTACTTC. Its protein is CASSVHGGMETQYF. The V and J genes are TRBV9 and TRBJ2-5, with D perhaps matching TRBD2 (6 bases). This CDR3 has 14 amino acids. The germline V and J ends were trimmed by 1 base and 5 bases, with 12 bases remaining between them. Germline CDR1 reads SGDLS; CDR2 reads YYNGEE.

CDR3 residues: CASSETGGGFSPLHF. The CDR3, as DNA: TGTGCCAGCAGTGAGACAGGGGGCGGTTTTTCACCCCTCCACTTT. The chain has TRBV28 and TRBJ1-6; 10 positions agree with TRBD1. This CDR3 contains 15 residues. Unmatched junction bases numbered 7, after V lost 5 bases and J lost 9 bases. Germline V CDR1 and CDR2: MDHEN, SYDVKM. Filled out from reference TRBV28 and TRBJ1-6, the complete variable domain reads DVKVTQSSRYLVKRTGEKVFLECVQDMDHENMFWYRQDPGLGLRLIYFSYDVKMKEKGDIPEGYSVSREKKERFSLILESASTNQTSMYLCASSETGGGFSPLHFGNGTRLTVT.

The chain carries TRBV13 and TRBJ1-1; 7 bases map to TRBD1. V gave up 3 bases and J gave up 6 bases; unmatched junction bases: 7. Germline CDR1 reads PRHDT; CDR2 reads FYEKMQ (reference sequence). The CDR3 spans 14 residues. The CDR3 bases are TGTGCCAGCAGCTTCAGAGGGGGCGGGTCTGAAGCTTTCTTT. Protein: CASSFRGGGSEAFF.

The chain carries TRBV5-4 and TRBJ1-2, with D tentatively TRBD1 (5 bases). The germline gives CDR1 SGHNT, CDR2 YYREEE (reference sequence). This CDR3 region has 14 residues. Trimming took off 4 bases at V and 5 bases at J, with 15 bases between the two ends. The CDR3 spells CASSRSAGEYGYTF. In DNA form, the CDR3 reads TGTGCCAGCAGCCGGAGCGCGGGGGAGTATGGCTACACCTTC.

J is TRBJ1-1 and V is TRBV6-5; TRBD1 matches at 8 bases. Germline trimming cut 5 bases from V and 4 bases from J; bases unmatched to any gene: 9. Germline CDR1 is MNHEY and CDR2 is SVGAGI. This CDR3 has 15 residues. The CDR3 DNA sequence: TGTGCCAGCAGTCCGCGGGGACAGGCGGGCACTGAAGCTTTCTTT. Protein product: CASSPRGQAGTEAFF.

The chain carries TRBV27 and TRBJ2-7; 8 positions match TRBD1. V trimming: 5 bases; J trimming: 0 bases; junction bases outside the gene matches: 15. Germline CDR1 reads MNHEY; CDR2 reads SMNVEV (reference sequence). This CDR3 is built from 18 residues. The CDR3 loop is CASSPGPLGQAVSYEQYF. DNA for the CDR3: TGTGCCAGCAGTCCTGGGCCCCTGGGACAGGCGGTCTCCTACGAGCAGTACTTC.

This chain connects TRBV6-5 to TRBJ1-2; D may be TRBD1 (6 bases). V was pared by 5 bases and J by 8 bases, with 15 bases between. CDR1 is MNHEY and CDR2 is SVGAGI in the germline V gene. The length of the CDR3 is 13 residues. CDR3: CASSNRAGLGYTF. CDR3 DNA sequence: TGTGCCAGCAGTAACAGGGCGGGTCTGGGCTACACCTTC.

The chain uses TRBV7-9 and TRBJ1-2; 9 bases fit TRBD1. The CDR3 contains 14 residues. V shed 8 bases, J shed 5 bases, and the junction held 9 bases outside the gene matches. Germline CDR1 reads SEHNR; CDR2 reads FQNEAQ (reference sequence). The CDR3 region is CASSRTGEGYGYTF. As DNA, the CDR3 is TGTGCCAGCTCCCGGACAGGGGAGGGTTATGGCTACACCTTC.

J is TRBJ2-5 and V is TRBV5-4, with TRBD2 matching 13 bases. V was clipped by 4 bases and J by 5 bases; unmatched bases: 5. This CDR3 has 15 residues. The germline CDR1 and CDR2 sequences are SGHNT and YYREEE (reference sequence). The DNA of the CDR3 is TGTGCCAGCAGCCTACTAGCGGGGGGGCCTGAGACCCAGTACTTC. It codes for CASSLLAGGPETQYF.

The CDR3 nucleotides read TGTGCCAGCAGCCAAGGAGGGTCGACTAGCGGGGGGTCCAATGAGCAGTTCTTC. The encoded protein is CASSQGGSTSGGSNEQFF. V usage is TRBV4-2 and J usage is TRBJ2-1; TRBD2 matches 13 bases. With 1 base clipped from V and 6 bases from J, the junction kept 9 bases outside the gene matches. CDR3 size: 18 residues. Per the germline V gene, CDR1 is LGHNA and CDR2 is YNFKEQ.

The chain uses TRBV4-1 and TRBJ2-3; 7 nucleotides align to TRBD1. Germline V gives CDR1 MGHRA, CDR2 YSYEKL. Trimming at V came to 3 bases and at J to 6 bases, leaving 15 bases not matched to a gene. The CDR3 has 17 amino acids. The DNA of the CDR3 is TGCGCCAGCAGCCACCTTCCCGACAGGGTGATCTCGGATACGCAGTATTTT. Protein: CASSHLPDRVISDTQYF.

J is TRBJ1-1 and V is TRBV7-9, with 11 bases lining up with TRBD1. Per the germline V gene, CDR1 is SEHNR and CDR2 is FQNEAQ (reference sequence). V lost 5 bases to trimming and J lost 6 bases; unmatched junction nucleotides: 8. The CDR3 runs 15 residues. CDR3 sequence: CASSLGQGAIAEAFF. In DNA form, the CDR3 reads TGTGCCAGCAGCCTAGGACAGGGGGCGATAGCTGAAGCTTTCTTT.

This sequence joins TRBV18 and TRBJ1-4; TRBD1 might be the D (6 bases). The CDR3 length is 16 residues. Germline values: CDR1 KGHSH, CDR2 LQKENI. Trimming pared 3 bases from V and 0 bases from J, leaving 11 bases between. CDR3 sequence: CASSPNRGSTNEKLFF. CDR3 DNA sequence: TGTGCCAGCTCACCTAATAGGGGGTCAACTAATGAAAAACTGTTTTTT.

The V gene is TRBV18, the J gene TRBJ1-2, with D possibly being TRBD1 (5 bases). This CDR3 spans 15 amino acids. The germline gives CDR1 KGHSH, CDR2 LQKENI. Deletions cut 0 bases from V and 0 bases from J, with 8 bases between. The CDR3 is CASSPPQGSNYGYTF. The DNA for the CDR3 is TGTGCCAGCTCACCACCCCAGGGTTCTAACTATGGCTACACCTTC.

In the case of this clone: A much larger clone differs from this one at a single base, so this may be a read error. J is TRBJ1-4 and V is TRBV12-3 or TRBV12-4, with D maybe TRBD1 (6 bases). There are 12 residues in the CDR3. The CDR3 protein is CVSSQGREKLFF. The CDR3 coding sequence is TGTGTCAGCAGTCAGGGGCGTGAAAAACTGTTTTTT.

The gene calls are TRBV11-1 and TRBJ1-3; TRBD1 agrees at 7 bases. The CDR3 consists of 14 residues. Unmatched junction bases numbered 1, after V lost 3 bases and J lost 2 bases. Germline V CDR1 and CDR2: SGHAT, FQDESV (reference sequence). CDR3 loop: CASSFTGAGNTIYF. The CDR3 DNA is TGTGCCAGCAGCTTTACAGGGGCTGGAAACACCATATATTTT.

This chain joins TRBV6-5 and TRBJ2-5; D is uncertain. The CDR3 sequence is 13 residues long. Germline V gene sequence: CDR1 MNHEY, CDR2 SVGAGI. V lost 0 bases to trimming and J lost 5 bases, with 7 bases between them. The CDR3 DNA follows: TGTGCCAGCAGTTACTCTCCCCGGGAGACCCAGTACTTC. Its protein product is CASSYSPRETQYF.

This clone was detected only once. J is TRBJ2-3 and V is TRBV24-1, with D possibly matching TRBD2 (6 bases). The CDR3 sequence is 16 residues long. Germline-derived CDR1 and CDR2 are KGHDR and SFDVKD. Trimming stripped 3 bases from V and 7 bases from J, with 19 bases between. The CDR3 nucleotides read TGTGCCACCAGTGATCGCGGGACTCACTCCGGGCATACGCAGTATTTT. Translation gives CATSDRGTHSGHTQYF.

The V gene is TRBV10-3, the J gene TRBJ1-5; D unclear. Trimming took 7 bases from V and 4 from J, leaving 17 bases between them. Germline assignment: CDR1 ENHRY and CDR2 SYGVKD. CDR3 length: 15 residues. The CDR3 here is CAIKATGIENQPQHF. DNA for the CDR3: TGTGCCATCAAAGCAACGGGGATAGAAAATCAGCCCCAGCATTTT.